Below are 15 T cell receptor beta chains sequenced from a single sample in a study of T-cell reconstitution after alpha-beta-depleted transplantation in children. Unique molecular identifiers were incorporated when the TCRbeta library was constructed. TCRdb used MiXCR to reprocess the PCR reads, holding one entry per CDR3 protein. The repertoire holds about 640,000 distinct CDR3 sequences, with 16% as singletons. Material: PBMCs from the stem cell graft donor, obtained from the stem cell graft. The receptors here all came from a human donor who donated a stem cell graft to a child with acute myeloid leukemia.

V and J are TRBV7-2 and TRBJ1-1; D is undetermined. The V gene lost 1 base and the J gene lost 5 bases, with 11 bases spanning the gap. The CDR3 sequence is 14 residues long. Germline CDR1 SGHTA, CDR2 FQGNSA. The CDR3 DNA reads TGTGCCAGCAGCTTAGACGGTAAAAGGACTGAAGCTTTCTTT. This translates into CASSLDGKRTEAFF.

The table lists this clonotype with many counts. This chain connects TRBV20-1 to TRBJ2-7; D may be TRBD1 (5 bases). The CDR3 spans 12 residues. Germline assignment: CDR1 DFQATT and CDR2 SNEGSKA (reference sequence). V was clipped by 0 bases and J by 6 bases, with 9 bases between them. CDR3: CSARDPGFEQYF. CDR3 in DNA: TGCAGTGCTAGAGATCCAGGGTTCGAGCAGTACTTC.

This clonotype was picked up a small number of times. The CDR3 sequence is CASSGEGLNTEAFF. CDR3 DNA: TGTGCCAGCAGCGGGGAGGGGTTGAACACTGAAGCTTTCTTT. V gene TRBV7-2 combines with J gene TRBJ1-1; D might be TRBD1 (5 bases). The CDR3 consists of 14 residues. Trimming cost V 5 bases and J 0 bases, with 10 bases left between them. The germline V gene has CDR1 SGHTA and CDR2 FQGNSA.

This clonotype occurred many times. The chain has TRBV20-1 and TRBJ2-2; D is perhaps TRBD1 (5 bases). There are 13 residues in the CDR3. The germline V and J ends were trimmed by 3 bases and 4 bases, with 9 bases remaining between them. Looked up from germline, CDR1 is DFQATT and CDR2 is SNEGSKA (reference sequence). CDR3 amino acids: CSARRRGTGELFF. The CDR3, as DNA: TGCAGTGCTAGGCGTAGGGGCACCGGGGAGCTGTTTTTT.

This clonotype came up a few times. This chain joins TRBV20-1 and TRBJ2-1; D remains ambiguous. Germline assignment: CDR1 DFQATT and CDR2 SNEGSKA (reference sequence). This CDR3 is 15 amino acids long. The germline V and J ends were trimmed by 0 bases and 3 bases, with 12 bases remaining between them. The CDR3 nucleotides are TGCAGTGCTAGAGATGGGCTAGGGAACTACAATGAGCAGTTCTTC. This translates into CSARDGLGNYNEQFF.

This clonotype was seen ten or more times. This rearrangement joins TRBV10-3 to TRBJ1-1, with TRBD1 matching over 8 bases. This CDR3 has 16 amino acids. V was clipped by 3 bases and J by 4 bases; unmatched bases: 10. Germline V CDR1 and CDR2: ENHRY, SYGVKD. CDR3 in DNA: TGTGCCATCAGTGAAAGGACAGGGAGGGAGGGCACTGAAGCTTTCTTT. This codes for CAISERTGREGTEAFF.

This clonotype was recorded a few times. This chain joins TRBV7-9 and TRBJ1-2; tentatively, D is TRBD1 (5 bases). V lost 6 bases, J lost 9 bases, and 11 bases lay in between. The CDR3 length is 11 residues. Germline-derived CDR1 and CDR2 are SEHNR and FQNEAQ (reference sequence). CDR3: CASSWDLSYTF. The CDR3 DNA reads TGTGCCAGCAGTTGGGACTTGAGCTACACCTTC.

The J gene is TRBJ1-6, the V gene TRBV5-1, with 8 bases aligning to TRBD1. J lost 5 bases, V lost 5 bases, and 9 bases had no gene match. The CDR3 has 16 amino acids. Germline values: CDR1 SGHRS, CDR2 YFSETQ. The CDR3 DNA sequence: TGCGCCAGCAGAGGATCCGTGGACAGGGATAATTCACCCCTCCACTTT. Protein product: CASRGSVDRDNSPLHF.

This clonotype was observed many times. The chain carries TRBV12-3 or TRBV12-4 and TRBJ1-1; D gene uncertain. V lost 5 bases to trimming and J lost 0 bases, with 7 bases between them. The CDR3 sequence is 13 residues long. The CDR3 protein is CASSLSLNTEAFF. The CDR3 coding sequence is TGTGCCAGCAGTCTAAGCCTGAACACTGAAGCTTTCTTT.

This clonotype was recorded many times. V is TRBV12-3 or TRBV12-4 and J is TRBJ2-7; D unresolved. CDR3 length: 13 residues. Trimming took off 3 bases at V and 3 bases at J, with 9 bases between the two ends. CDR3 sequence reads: CASSFGSFYEQYV. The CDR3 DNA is TGTGCCAGCAGTTTTGGTTCCTTCTACGAGCAGTACGTC.

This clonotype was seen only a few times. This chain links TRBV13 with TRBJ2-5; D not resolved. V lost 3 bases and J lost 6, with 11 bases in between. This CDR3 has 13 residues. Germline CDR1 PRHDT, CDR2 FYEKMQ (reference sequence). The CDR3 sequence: CASSFIVSKTQYF. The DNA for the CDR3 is TGTGCCAGCAGCTTCATTGTGAGCAAGACCCAGTACTTC.

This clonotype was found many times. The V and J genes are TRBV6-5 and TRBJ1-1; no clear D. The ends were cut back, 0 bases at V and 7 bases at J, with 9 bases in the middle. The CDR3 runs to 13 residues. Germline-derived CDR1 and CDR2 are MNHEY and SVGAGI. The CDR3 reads CASSYSRHDEAFF. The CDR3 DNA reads TGTGCCAGCAGTTACTCAAGGCACGATGAAGCTTTCTTT.

CDR3 residues: CSADPGQTSTDTQYF. The CDR3 DNA reads TGCAGTGCTGACCCGGGACAGACTAGCACAGATACGCAGTATTTT. This chain uses TRBV20-1 with TRBJ2-3, with 7 bases matching TRBD1. Trimming took 5 bases from V and 0 from J; bases not matched to a gene: 8. The germline V gene encodes CDR1 DFQATT and CDR2 SNEGSKA (reference sequence). The CDR3 has 15 amino acids.

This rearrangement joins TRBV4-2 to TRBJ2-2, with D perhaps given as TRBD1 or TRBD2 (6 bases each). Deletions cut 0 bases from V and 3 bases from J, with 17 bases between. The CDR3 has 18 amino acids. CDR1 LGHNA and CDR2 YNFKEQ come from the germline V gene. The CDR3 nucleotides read TGTGCCAGCAGCCAAGATGAAGGGGGTAGCGGCGACACCGGGGAGCTGTTTTTT. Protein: CASSQDEGGSGDTGELFF.

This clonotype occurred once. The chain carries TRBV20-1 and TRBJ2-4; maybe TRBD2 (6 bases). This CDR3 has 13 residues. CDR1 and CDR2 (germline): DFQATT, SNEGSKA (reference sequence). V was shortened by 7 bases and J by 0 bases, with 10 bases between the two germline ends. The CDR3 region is CSGSGVAKNIQYF. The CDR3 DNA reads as TGCAGTGGGTCGGGGGTAGCCAAAAACATTCAGTACTTC.